This note documents a single TCR beta chain sequence. No antigen is known for it. No much larger clone is present one base from it, and per-base qualities are unavailable. At the junction V is shortened by 4 bases and J by 4 bases; bases outside the gene matches: 4. The germline V gene gives CDR1 as SGHVS and CDR2 as FNYEAQ. The CDR3, cysteine through phenylalanine, is 14 amino acids long. The entry retains the CDR3 DNA only, 42 bases that are in frame from base 1. TCRbeta CDR3 regions were amplified from genomic DNA by means of the immunoSEQ Assay, a bias-controlled multiplex PCR. Under the source paper's analysis protocol: The number of nucleated cells in each sample was estimated by amplification of reference gene primers within the assay. To quantify the absolute abundance of each unique TCRbeta CDR3 rearrangement, sequence reads were collapsed and filtered. For each sample, productive Simpson clonality was calculated as the square root of Simpson's diversity index across productive rearrangements. Entries here come from immuneACCESS through TCRdb and include only in-frame sequences with V and J called. Some clones fail to appear in such tables; in the studies checked, an unresolved V gene covers under half of the shortfall, and the cause of the remainder is unknown. V, J and clone size derive from that table, while D and trimming were established from the DNA sequence. This sample lists a few hundred thousand clones; around 80% were detected once. The ten largest clonotypes hold approximately 4.5% of the sample.

These data come from a study of blood T cell repertoires in COVID-19 (TCRdb year 2020). General notes on the study: Samples from collaborators originated in the United States, Italy and Spain and spanned both the acute and convalescent phases of COVID-19. The material from the prospective study consisted of cDNA or gDNA derived from T cells, B-cell-depleted T cells, or PBMCs. Subjects who had been exposed to COVID-19, were actively infected with it, or had recovered from it provided the deeply sampled blood TCRbeta repertoires that made up the dataset. The repertoires were released in a freely available public database meant as a resource for research on the immune response to SARS-CoV-2. The samples were drawn from the first 160 participants of the ongoing ImmuneRACE study and from 1,254 subjects provided by 6 global collaborators. Nearly every sample came with metadata listing a de-identified subject ID, COVID-19 status, age in years and sex. HLA class I and class II types, where available, came from metadata supplied by the sample provider rather than from assay-based typing.

Study-level results and caveats: Clinical and demographic metadata were provided uncurated, with the amount varying by source and participant.

In the prospective study, participants were roughly 18 to 95 years old, resided in about two dozen geographic areas of the United States, and were enrolled through a virtual design. Cohort assignment in the prospective study relied on participant-reported clinical history from a screening survey and a study questionnaire. Each participant in the prospective study had whole blood, serum and a nasopharyngeal or oropharyngeal swab collected by mobile phlebotomists. Participants in the prospective study had the option to provide additional blood draws and questionnaires over an approximately 2-month period. Before DNA extraction, prospective study blood samples were shipped either frozen or at room temperature.

This sequence originates from a man aged 25-45 years with acute COVID-19. Here the chain combines TRBV7-6 and TRBJ1-2, with 9 bases matching TRBD1. The material sequenced was PBMCs or T cells enriched from blood (not recorded which). The DNA reads TGTGCCAGCAGCTCAACAGGGGGCCCCTATGGCTACACCTTC. The encoded protein is CASSSTGGPYGYTF. The CDR3, completed at both ends by the reference TRBV7-6 and TRBJ1-2 genes, gives the full variable domain GAGVSQSPRYKVTKRGQDVALRCDPISGHVSLYWYRQALGQGPEFLTYFNYEAQQDKSGLPNDRFSAERPEGSISTLTIQRTEQRDSAMYRCASSSTGGPYGYTFGSGTRLTVV.